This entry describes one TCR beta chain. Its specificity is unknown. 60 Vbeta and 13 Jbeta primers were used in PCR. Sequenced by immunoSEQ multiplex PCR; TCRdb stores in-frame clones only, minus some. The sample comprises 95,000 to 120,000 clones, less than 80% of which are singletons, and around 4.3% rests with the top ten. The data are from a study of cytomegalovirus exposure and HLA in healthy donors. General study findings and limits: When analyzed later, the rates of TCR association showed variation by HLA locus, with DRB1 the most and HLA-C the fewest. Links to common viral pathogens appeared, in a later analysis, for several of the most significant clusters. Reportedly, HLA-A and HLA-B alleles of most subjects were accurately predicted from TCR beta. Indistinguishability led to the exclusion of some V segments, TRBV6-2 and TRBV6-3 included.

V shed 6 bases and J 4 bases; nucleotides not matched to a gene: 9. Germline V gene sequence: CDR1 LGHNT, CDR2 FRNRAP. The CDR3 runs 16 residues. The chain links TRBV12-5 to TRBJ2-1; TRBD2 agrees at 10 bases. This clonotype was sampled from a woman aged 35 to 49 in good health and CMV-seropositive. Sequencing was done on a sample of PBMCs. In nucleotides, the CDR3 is TGTGCTAGTGGCCCTAACAGACTAGCGGGTTACAATGAGCAGTTCTTC. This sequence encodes CASGPNRLAGYNEQFF.